This T cell receptor (beta chain) was observed in a study of response to subunit inactivated influenza vaccine. This clonotype was seen many times. TCRdb analysed the RT-PCR reads with MiXCR anew, one entry per CDR3 protein. The table includes fewer than 700,000 distinct CDR3 sequences, under 15% detected once. Germline V gene lookup returns CDR1 SEHNR and CDR2 FQNEAQ (reference sequence). The V end lost 0 bases, the J end lost 7 bases, and 14 bases lay between the germline ends. The CDR3 is made up of 15 amino acids. This sequence joins TRBV7-9 and TRBJ2-3; D possibly corresponds to TRBD2 (7 bases). This receptor was obtained from a man aged 50 to 60 who received an inactivated influenza vaccine. Material: PBMCs from blood, obtained roughly 48 days after vaccination. This CDR3 is CASSLAGGTIHTQYF. As DNA, the CDR3 is TGTGCCAGCAGCTTAGCGGGGGGGACAATCCATACGCAGTATTTT.